A single sample gave rise to the 22 T cell receptor beta chains below, sequenced in a study of T-cell memory formation after mild COVID-19. TCRdb re-derived calls from the 5' RACE reads in MiXCR, one entry per CDR3 protein. The sample contains about 170,000 distinct CDR3 sequences, 13% of which appear only once. The sequenced sample consisted of PBMCs or a T cell subset sorted from them (not recorded which). The receptors were gathered from a man aged 18-30 years who had mild COVID-19 (a few samples of this study predate the infection). Cell type and time point are not known.

This clonotype was found many times. The genes are TRBV29-1 and TRBJ2-3; D is unclear. Germline-derived CDR1 and CDR2 are SQVTM and ANQGSEA. V shed 5 bases and J shed 2 bases, with 8 bases lying between them. The CDR3 runs 12 residues. DNA of the CDR3: TGCAGCGTTAGGTGGGACACAGATACGCAGTATTTT. This gives the protein CSVRWDTDTQYF.

This clonotype was detected many times. This chain connects TRBV13 to TRBJ1-2; D unclear. Germline CDR1 PRHDT, CDR2 FYEKMQ (reference sequence). Trimming removed 2 bases from V and 0 bases from J, with 10 bases in between. The CDR3 sequence is 15 residues long. CDR3 bases: TGTGCCAGCAGCTTAAGGGCGGGAGCTAACTATGGCTACACCTTC. Protein sequence: CASSLRAGANYGYTF.

This clonotype has a count of ten or more. The rearrangement joins TRBV24-1 to TRBJ1-1; no clear D gene. Germline assignment: CDR1 KGHDR and CDR2 SFDVKD. The CDR3 totals 13 residues. The ends were cut back, 0 bases at V and 1 base at J, with 2 bases in the middle. The CDR3: CATSDLENTEAFF. As DNA, the CDR3 is TGTGCCACCAGTGATTTGGAGAACACTGAAGCTTTCTTT.

Only a few counts were recorded for this clonotype. The rearrangement uses TRBV9 and TRBJ1-2, with TRBD1 as a possible D gene (6 bases). The CDR3 covers 15 residues. CDR1 and CDR2 (germline): SGDLS, YYNGEE. Trimming took off 5 bases at V and 5 bases at J, with 19 bases between the two ends. The CDR3: CASSRRSGGDYGYTF. The CDR3 DNA reads TGTGCCAGCAGTCGTAGGTCCGGGGGCGATTATGGCTACACCTTC.

The chain links TRBV12-3 or TRBV12-4 to TRBJ1-5; a possible D gene is TRBD1 (6 bases). Trimming pared 2 bases from V and 2 bases from J, leaving 16 bases between. The CDR3 sequence is 17 residues long. The CDR3 reads CASSLIRGQRGNQPQHF. In DNA, the CDR3 is TGTGCCAGCAGTTTAATCCGGGGGCAGAGGGGCAATCAGCCCCAGCATTTT.

The chain links TRBV28 to TRBJ2-3; no firm D call. V shed 6 bases and J shed 11 bases, with 6 bases lying between them. CDR3 length: 9 residues. Germline CDR1 is MDHEN and CDR2 is SYDVKM. CDR3 sequence (DNA): TGTGCCAGCAGGCCGAAGCAGTATTTT. This translates into CASRPKQYF.

J is TRBJ1-1 and V is TRBV7-2; no definite D call. The germline V gene encodes CDR1 SGHTA and CDR2 FQGNSA. The CDR3 has 14 residues. The V gene lost 5 bases and the J gene lost 2 bases, with 12 bases spanning the gap. CDR3 residues: CASSLRTVNTEAFF. DNA for the CDR3: TGTGCCAGCAGCCTCCGGACGGTCAACACTGAAGCTTTCTTT.

J is TRBJ2-6 and V is TRBV20-1, with D uncertain. Trimming cost V 6 bases and J 0 bases, with 6 bases left between them. This CDR3 region has 13 residues. In germline, CDR1 is DFQATT, CDR2 SNEGSKA (reference sequence). CDR3 residues: CSAQSSGANVLTF. The CDR3, as DNA: TGCAGTGCCCAGTCCTCTGGGGCCAACGTCCTGACTTTC.

In this sample, this clonotype turned up many times. V gene TRBV5-1 combines with J gene TRBJ2-1; D may be TRBD1 (6 bases). V was cut by 0 bases and J by 3 bases, with 10 bases left in between. Germline assignment: CDR1 SGHRS and CDR2 YFSETQ. There are 15 residues in the CDR3. The CDR3 region is CASSLAADSYNEQFF. The CDR3 bases are TGCGCCAGCAGCTTGGCAGCGGACAGCTACAATGAGCAGTTCTTC.

The chain has TRBV5-1 and TRBJ1-1; D not certain. The CDR3 has 15 amino acids. The V end was cut by 4 bases, the J end by 3 bases, with 16 bases between. Germline V gives CDR1 SGHRS, CDR2 YFSETQ. The CDR3: CASSPDPLADTEAFF. CDR3 nucleotides: TGCGCCAGCAGCCCAGATCCCTTGGCGGACACTGAAGCTTTCTTT.

This clonotype has only a few counts. The chain has TRBV10-3 and TRBJ1-3, with D possibly matching TRBD1 (6 bases). Germline V lookup: CDR1 ENHRY, CDR2 SYGVKD. This CDR3 is built from 15 residues. V was trimmed by 6 bases and J by 0 bases, leaving 12 bases between them. The CDR3 is CAISPGTTSGNTIYF. CDR3 sequence (DNA): TGTGCCATCAGCCCCGGGACAACCTCTGGAAACACCATATATTTT.

This clonotype was found a few times. The rearrangement uses TRBV20-1 and TRBJ2-1; 8 positions agree with TRBD1. Germline V gene sequence: CDR1 DFQATT, CDR2 SNEGSKA (reference sequence). V trimming: 6 bases; J trimming: 7 bases; junction bases outside the gene matches: 11. CDR3 length: 14 residues. CDR3 bases: TGCAGTGCCCCACGCCAGGGGGCGTTGAATGAGCAGTTCTTC. It translates to CSAPRQGALNEQFF.

This clonotype was seen a few times. This sequence joins TRBV6-1 and TRBJ1-4; D gene uncertain. Trimming took off 6 bases at V and 0 bases at J, with 23 bases between the two ends. Germline CDR1 reads MNHNS; CDR2 reads SASEGT. The CDR3 loop spans 19 amino acids. This chain's CDR3 is CASSHARVRWPPTNEKLFF. CDR3 bases: TGTGCCAGCAGCCACGCAAGGGTCCGGTGGCCTCCAACTAATGAAAAACTGTTTTTT.

The chain couples TRBV7-9 to TRBJ1-1, with D possibly matching TRBD1 (5 bases). The germline V gene has CDR1 SEHNR and CDR2 FQNEAQ (reference sequence). Trimming removed 5 bases from V and 2 bases from J, with 9 bases in between. The CDR3 has 13 amino acids. CDR3 amino acids: CASSRQYNTEAFF. The CDR3 region has the DNA TGTGCCAGCAGCCGACAGTACAACACTGAAGCTTTCTTT.

This chain links TRBV24-1 with TRBJ2-3; 12 positions agree with TRBD2. Germline-derived CDR1 and CDR2 are KGHDR and SFDVKD. The CDR3 is made up of 16 amino acids. J lost 0 bases, V lost 7 bases, and 4 bases had no gene match. This CDR3 is CATSAGLAGSTDTQYF. For the CDR3, the DNA is TGTGCCACCAGCGCCGGACTAGCGGGGAGCACAGATACGCAGTATTTT.

The chain recombines TRBV5-1 with TRBJ2-3; D not certain. The CDR3 has 15 residues. The germline V gene has CDR1 SGHRS and CDR2 YFSETQ. Trimming cost V 3 bases and J 4 bases, with 15 bases left between them. CDR3 amino acids: CASSSRTRVPDTQYF. For the CDR3, the DNA is TGCGCCAGCAGCTCGAGGACCAGAGTCCCAGATACGCAGTATTTT.

The chain is built from TRBV4-2 and TRBJ2-3, with 7 nucleotides matching TRBD1. V gave up 4 bases and J gave up 2 bases; unmatched junction bases: 3. The germline V gene encodes CDR1 LGHNA and CDR2 YNFKEQ. This CDR3 region has 14 residues. CDR3: CASSRDSFTDTQYF. CDR3 nucleotide sequence: TGTGCCAGCAGCCGGGACAGTTTCACAGATACGCAGTATTTT.

This clonotype ranks as medium-sized. J is TRBJ2-7 and V is TRBV7-9; D gene unclear. The CDR3 totals 11 residues. The V end lost 5 bases, the J end lost 1 base, and 3 bases lay between the germline ends. The germline gives CDR1 SEHNR, CDR2 FQNEAQ (reference sequence). The CDR3 region is CASSLSYEQYF. In DNA, the CDR3 is TGTGCCAGCAGCCTGTCCTACGAGCAGTACTTC.

The chain is built from TRBV5-6 and TRBJ1-2; TRBD1 matches at 8 bases. With V trimmed by 2 bases and J by 3 bases, 6 bases remained unmatched. Germline CDR1 is SGHDT and CDR2 is YYEEEE. This CDR3 region has 15 residues. DNA of the CDR3: TGTGCCAGCAGCTTCGTGGACAGGGAGGACTATGGCTACACCTTC. Translated, it gives CASSFVDREDYGYTF.

The chain recombines TRBV6-6 with TRBJ1-4, with 8 bases that match TRBD1. The CDR3 sequence is 14 residues long. CDR1 is MNHNY and CDR2 is SVGAGI in the germline V gene (reference sequence). The V and J ends lost 3 bases and 6 bases, in that order; junction bases with no gene match: 3. Here the CDR3 DNA reads TGTGCCAGCAGTTATGGGACAGGATATGAAAAACTGTTTTTT. It codes for CASSYGTGYEKLFF.

This clonotype was seen ten or more times. This chain joins TRBV7-9 and TRBJ2-1, with D tentatively TRBD2 (6 bases). Germline loops: CDR1 SEHNR, CDR2 FQNEAQ (reference sequence). V shed 1 base and J shed 10 bases, with 17 bases lying between them. This CDR3 is 15 amino acids long. In nucleotides, the CDR3 is TGTGCCAGCAGCTTAGGTCTCGGCGGGGAAGGGGAGCAGTTCTTC. Its translation: CASSLGLGGEGEQFF. The full variable domain, its missing parts supplied by reference TRBV7-9 and TRBJ2-1, is DTGVSQNPRHKITKRGQNVTFRCDPISEHNRLYWYRQTLGQGPEFLTYFQNEAQLEKSRLLSDRFSAERPKGSFSTLEIQRTEQGDSAMYLCASSLGLGGEGEQFFGPGTRLTVL.

The table lists this clonotype with a few counts. The genes are TRBV7-2 and TRBJ2-3; D unclear. The germline gives CDR1 SGHTA, CDR2 FQGNSA. The ends were cut back, 4 bases at V and 2 bases at J, with 7 bases in the middle. This CDR3 comprises 13 residues. CDR3 DNA sequence: TGTGCCAGCAGCTCCCTTCCCACAGATACGCAGTATTTT. Encoded protein: CASSSLPTDTQYF.